This is a list of T cell receptor beta chains from one sample in a study of blood T cell repertoires in COVID-19. The protocol was immunoSEQ multiplex PCR, while the TCRdb copy is restricted to in-frame clones and leaves out a portion. The repertoire consists of about 440,000 clones, with about 91% occurring once and the leading ten covering 10% to 15%. The sample was peripheral blood. The source is a woman aged 50 to 60 with COVID-19, enrolled during active disease. CDR3s include the opening cysteine and the closing phenylalanine or tryptophan. D genes are given only for firm matches. Size values are once, few and many counts, or a class for expanded clones, and some rows have none.

abundance	v_gene	j_gene	d_gene	CDR3nt	CDR3aa
.	TRBV2	TRBJ1-3	.	TGTGCCAGCAGTGAATCGGGGGGAGGAAACACCATATATTTT	CASSESGGGNTIYF
.	TRBV3-1/TRBV3-2	TRBJ2-1	.	TGTGCCAGCAGTCGACAGGGAGGTTCCTACAATGAGCAGTTCTTC	CASSRQGGSYNEQFF
.	TRBV19	TRBJ1-2	.	TGTGCCAGTAGCTCAAAACAGGGATTCGGCTACACCTTC	CASSSKQGFGYTF
.	TRBV7-9	TRBJ1-1	TRBD1	TGTGCCAGCAGTTCCGGGACAGGGGACACTGAAGCTTTCTTT	CASSSGTGDTEAFF
.	TRBV29-1	TRBJ1-2	.	TGCAGCGCCGCTAGGCAGGGATCCTACTATGGCTACACCTTC	CSAARQGSYYGYTF
.	TRBV12-3/TRBV12-4	TRBJ2-1	TRBD2	TGTGCCAGCGCGACGGGGGGGGCTGGTGAGCAGTTCTTC	CASATGGAGEQFF
.	TRBV3-1/TRBV3-2	TRBJ1-4	TRBD1	TGTGCCAGCAGCCATCCACAGGGGGCTCATGAAAAACTGTTTTTT	CASSHPQGAHEKLFF
.	TRBV7-3	TRBJ2-1	.	TGTGCCAGCAGCCCCCCCCCATACAATGAGCAGTTCTTC	CASSPPPYNEQFF
.	TRBV7-9	TRBJ2-7	TRBD2	TGTGCCAGCAGCTACCCTAGCGGGGAATCCTACGAGCAGTACTTC	CASSYPSGESYEQYF
once	TRBV18	TRBJ1-5	.	TGTGCCAGCTCACCCGGACACGCTAGCAATCAGCCCCAGCATTTT	CASSPGHASNQPQHF
.	TRBV11-3	TRBJ2-2	TRBD2	TGTGCCAGCAGCTCTGAGACTAGCACGAACACCGGGGAGCTGTTTTTT	CASSSETSTNTGELFF
few	TRBV9	TRBJ2-1	TRBD2	TGTGCCAGCAGCCCCCACCGGACTAGCGGGGGGCTAGTTGATGAGCAGTTCTTC	CASSPHRTSGGLVDEQFF
.	TRBV6-5	TRBJ1-1	.	TGTGCCAGCAGTTATGGACTTCCGTCCGAAGCTTTCTTT	CASSYGLPSEAFF
.	TRBV12-3/TRBV12-4	TRBJ1-4	TRBD1	TGTGCCAGCGGAGAGGGGGCGGTTGAAAAACTGTTTTTT	CASGEGAVEKLFF
.	TRBV9	TRBJ2-4	TRBD1	TGTGCCAGCAGCCCACGGGACAGAAACATTCAGTACTTC	CASSPRDRNIQYF
.	TRBV19	TRBJ2-4	.	TGTGCCACTGGAGGGGTGGGAGCGCACATTCAGTACTTC	CATGGVGAHIQYF
many	TRBV6-1	TRBJ2-7	.	TGTGCCAGCAGTGAAGATATAAGGAGCCTCGAGCAGTACTTC	CASSEDIRSLEQYF
.	TRBV24-1	TRBJ2-5	.	TGTGCCACCAGTGGACAGTACCAAGAGACCCAGTACTTC	CATSGQYQETQYF
.	TRBV11-1	TRBJ1-2	.	TGTGCCAGCAGAAGGGGACTGAGGGAAGGCTACACCTTC	CASRRGLREGYTF
few	TRBV27	TRBJ2-1	TRBD2	TGTGCCAGCAGTTTAATCGGGGGGTTGAATGAGCAGTTCTTC	CASSLIGGLNEQFF
.	TRBV18	TRBJ1-1	.	TGTGCCAGCTCCCCCGGTAGCACTGAAGCTTTCTTT	CASSPGSTEAFF
.	TRBV10-3	TRBJ1-3	TRBD1	TGTGCCATCAGGTCACAGGGGGCGCTTGGAAACACCATATATTTT	CAIRSQGALGNTIYF
.	TRBV24-1	TRBJ2-3	.	TGTGCCACCAGTGATTTGAGGGGTACAGATACGCAGTATTTT	CATSDLRGTDTQYF
.	TRBV11-2	TRBJ2-7	TRBD1	TGTGCCAGCAGCTTAGTGAGGGGGCCCGATTACGAGCAGTACTTC	CASSLVRGPDYEQYF
few	TRBV7-3	TRBJ1-3	.	TGTGCCAGCAGCCAGAGCGTCGAATTCTCTGGAAACACCATATATTTT	CASSQSVEFSGNTIYF
.	TRBV6-5	TRBJ2-3	.	TGTGCCAGCAGTAACTTATTCGGGGGAACAGATACGCAGTATTTT	CASSNLFGGTDTQYF
.	TRBV1	TRBJ1-5	.	TGCACCAGCAGCCAAAGACAGTTCCACTATAGCAATCAGCCCCAGCATTTT	CTSSQRQFHYSNQPQHF
.	TRBV5-1	TRBJ1-5	.	TGCGCCAGCAGCTTGGGCCCCGACAGGAGTCAGCCCCAGCATTTT	CASSLGPDRSQPQHF
.	TRBV29-1	TRBJ2-3	TRBD1	TGCAGCGTAGCCCGGGACAGGGGGCCGCAGTATTTT	CSVARDRGPQYF
.	TRBV5-1	TRBJ2-3	TRBD1	TGCGCCAGCAGCGGCGCCGACAGGGCAGATACGCAGTATTTT	CASSGADRADTQYF
.	TRBV19	TRBJ1-2	TRBD1	TGTGCCAGTAGTCAAGGCAGGGGGTCCCATGGCTACACCTTC	CASSQGRGSHGYTF
.	TRBV7-3	TRBJ1-1	.	TGTGCCAGCAGCTTAAATAGAAACGGTGAAGCTTTCTTT	CASSLNRNGEAFF
.	TRBV12-5	TRBJ1-2	.	TGTGCTAGTGGTTTGGCTGTAGACTACACCTTC	CASGLAVDYTF
.	TRBV25-1	TRBJ2-2	TRBD1	TGTGCCAGCAGTGTTGCCGGGACAGGGGGTCCCGGGGAGCTGTTTTTT	CASSVAGTGGPGELFF
.	TRBV6-1	TRBJ1-1	.	TGTGCCAGCAGTGAGTGGTCGGGTAGGACTGAAGCTTTCTTT	CASSEWSGRTEAFF
once	TRBV5-8	TRBJ1-2	.	TGTGCCAGCAGCCGGAGGAATCCCGGGACTGATGACTATGGCTACACCTTC	CASSRRNPGTDDYGYTF
few	TRBV30	TRBJ1-5	TRBD1	TGTGCCTGGGCCCCTACAGGGGGCAAGAAGCCCCAGCATTTT	CAWAPTGGKKPQHF
.	TRBV6-5	TRBJ1-1	.	TGTGCCAGCAGTCAGGGGACGGGCACTGAAGCTTTCTTT	CASSQGTGTEAFF
few	TRBV7-9	TRBJ1-1	.	TGTGCCAGCAGCTTTACAGCGAACACTGAAGCTTTCTTT	CASSFTANTEAFF
.	TRBV5-4	TRBJ2-5	.	TGTGCCAGCAGCCCGACAGGCCAAGAGACCCAGTACTTC	CASSPTGQETQYF